The 18 T cell receptor beta chains below all came from one sample that was sequenced in a study of vaccination effects on CD4 cells after COVID-19. Libraries were prepared by immunoSEQ multiplex PCR; TCRdb keeps only in-frame clonotypes and omits some of them. The sample holds around 28,000 clones, about three quarters seen once. ViraFEST used viral peptide pools to expand antigen-specific CD4+ T cells before sequencing. Subsequent to a culture period of 10 to 11 days, CD4+ T cells were isolated. Infection dated between March and December 2020, before the Alpha, Beta and Delta variants reached the United States. Antigens for these TCRs are unknown. The sequences come from CD4+ T cells from PBMCs cultured with HCoV-NL63 spike peptides, collected before COVID-19 vaccination. The receptor source for this set is a human donor who had a prior SARS-CoV-2 infection.

The chain is built from TRBV5-1 and TRBJ2-7, with TRBD1 matching over 7 bases. V lost 0 bases, J lost 5 bases, and 8 bases stayed unmatched. The germline CDR1 and CDR2 sequences are SGHRS and YFSETQ. The CDR3 loop spans 15 amino acids. The DNA of the CDR3 is TGCGCCAGCAGCTTGGTGGGCAGGGGGAATGACGAGCAGTACTTC. The encoded protein is CASSLVGRGNDEQYF.

The chain uses TRBV21-1 and TRBJ2-5; the D call TRBD2 from the table was never checked on the DNA. TRBV21-1 has pseudogene status. The CDR3 runs 17 residues. The CDR3 protein is CARNPTSGNLGQETQYF. In DNA form, the CDR3 reads TGTGCCAGGAACCCGACTAGCGGGAATCTGGGGCAAGAGACCCAGTACTTC.

The chain combines TRBV18 with TRBJ1-1; 7 nucleotides match TRBD1. The V gene end was trimmed by 3 bases and the J gene end by 0 bases; junction bases not matched to a gene: 7. CDR1 and CDR2 from the germline V gene are KGHSH and LQKENI. CDR3 size: 16 residues. CDR3: CASSPTRGGLNTEAFF. CDR3 DNA: TGTGCCAGCTCACCGACCAGGGGGGGATTGAACACTGAAGCTTTCTTT.

The genes are TRBV2 and TRBJ2-7, with D possibly called TRBD1 or TRBD2 (5 bases each). From germline, CDR1 is SNHLY and CDR2 FYNNEI. CDR3 size: 14 residues. The ends were cut back, 4 bases at V and 4 bases at J, with 14 bases in the middle. CDR3 sequence reads: CASSASGTPYEQYF. Written as DNA, the CDR3 is TGTGCCAGCAGTGCCTCCGGGACCCCGTACGAGCAGTACTTC.

This chain uses TRBV15 with TRBJ1-1, with D possibly TRBD1 on 6 matching bases. Trimming removed 3 bases from V and 6 bases from J, with 17 bases in between. Germline values: CDR1 LNHNV, CDR2 YYDKDF (reference sequence). The CDR3 covers 15 residues. As DNA, the CDR3 is TGTGCCACCAGCAGCCTCCCCTGGGGGGCGTCTGAAGCTTTCTTT. The encoded protein is CATSSLPWGASEAFF.

V usage is TRBV24-1 and J usage is TRBJ2-3; the D is unclear. Deletions cut 2 bases from V and 6 bases from J, with 8 bases between. Per germline, CDR1 KGHDR and CDR2 SFDVKD. The CDR3 consists of 13 residues. The CDR3 region has the DNA TGTGCCACCAGTGATTCAGCTTTCGATACGCAGTATTTT. Its protein product is CATSDSAFDTQYF.

The V and J genes are TRBV7-8 and TRBJ1-1; no definite D call. CDR3 length: 13 amino acids. Trimming took off 4 bases at V and 1 base at J, with 7 bases between the two ends. The germline CDR1 and CDR2 sequences are SGHVS and FQNEAQ. CDR3 sequence: CASSSSANTEAFF. CDR3 bases: TGTGCCAGCAGCTCATCAGCGAACACTGAAGCTTTCTTT. The full variable domain, its missing parts supplied by reference TRBV7-8 and TRBJ1-1, is GAGVSQSPRYKVAKRGQDVALRCDPISGHVSLFWYQQALGQGPEFLTYFQNEAQLDKSGLPSDRFFAERPEGSVSTLKIQRTQQEDSAVYLCASSSSANTEAFFGQGTRLTVV.

The rearrangement joins TRBV3-1 (or the pseudogene TRBV3-2) to TRBJ1-5; maybe TRBD1 (5 bases). The CDR3 contains 16 residues. The ends were cut back, 2 bases at V and 7 bases at J, with 18 bases in the middle. Germline-derived CDR1 and CDR2 are LGHDT and YNNKEL (reference sequence). The CDR3 protein is CASSQFHRDAGQPQHF. As DNA, the CDR3 is TGTGCCAGCAGCCAATTCCACCGGGACGCGGGGCAGCCCCAGCATTTT.

The chain combines TRBV6-5 with TRBJ1-1, with 9 positions matching TRBD1. Germline assignment: CDR1 MNHEY and CDR2 SVGAGI. V shed 4 bases and J 5 bases; nucleotides not matched to a gene: 5. There are 14 residues in the CDR3. DNA for the CDR3: TGTGCCAGCAGTTCCGACAGGGGGATGACTGAAGCTTTCTTT. This encodes CASSSDRGMTEAFF.

The chain has TRBV19 and TRBJ1-2, with 9 bases matching TRBD1. This CDR3 comprises 18 residues. With V trimmed by 0 bases and J by 0 bases, 8 bases remained unmatched. Per the germline V gene, CDR1 is LNHDA and CDR2 is SQIVND (reference sequence). The CDR3 region is CASSIDHRGLRSNYGYTF. The CDR3 DNA follows: TGTGCCAGTAGTATAGACCACAGGGGGCTGAGGTCTAACTATGGCTACACCTTC.

This clone occurred once. V and J are TRBV5-1 and TRBJ2-7; 9 positions agree with TRBD2. Unmatched junction bases numbered 10, after V lost 7 bases and J lost 2 bases. Germline CDR1 and CDR2: SGHRS and YFSETQ. The CDR3 runs to 15 residues. Here the CDR3 DNA reads TGCGCCAGCCACCCCTTAGCGGGAGAGGCCTACGAGCAGTACTTC. Protein: CASHPLAGEAYEQYF.

The chain links TRBV7-9 to TRBJ2-1, with TRBD1 as a possible D gene (7 bases). Trimming removed 5 bases from V and 8 bases from J, with 22 bases in between. The CDR3 length is 16 residues. Germline V gene lookup returns CDR1 SEHNR and CDR2 FQNEAQ (reference sequence). The CDR3 nucleotides read TGTGCCAGCAGCCCCCTAGGGGGGACAGAACTTGATGAGCAGTTCTTC. Protein: CASSPLGGTELDEQFF. Variable domain in full (rest from reference TRBV7-9 and TRBJ2-1): DTGVSQNPRHKITKRGQNVTFRCDPISEHNRLYWYRQTLGQGPEFLTYFQNEAQLEKSRLLSDRFSAERPKGSFSTLEIQRTEQGDSAMYLCASSPLGGTELDEQFFGPGTRLTVL.

The rearrangement uses TRBV9 and TRBJ2-1; weak D call: TRBD1 (6 bases). Trimming cost V 4 bases and J 4 bases, with 15 bases left between them. The germline CDR1 and CDR2 sequences are SGDLS and YYNGEE. The CDR3 runs to 15 residues. In nucleotides, the CDR3 is TGTGCCAGCAGCAGGGAAGGGGACATTTACAATGAGCAGTTCTTC. This encodes CASSREGDIYNEQFF. Looking up the rest from reference TRBV9 and TRBJ2-1 gives the full variable domain: DSGVTQTPKHLITATGQRVTLRCSPRSGDLSVYWYQQSLDQGLQFLIQYYNGEERAKGNILERFSAQQFPDLHSELNLSSLELGDSALYFCASSREGDIYNEQFFGPGTRLTVL.

The chain combines TRBV5-1 with TRBJ2-3; D unclear. The CDR3 length is 16 residues. Germline CDR1 SGHRS, CDR2 YFSETQ. The germline V and J ends were trimmed by 1 base and 6 bases, with 18 bases remaining between them. The CDR3 loop is CASSLMQGLPSDTQYF. The CDR3 nucleotides read TGCGCCAGCAGCTTGATGCAAGGGCTGCCCTCCGATACGCAGTATTTT.

V is TRBV6-5 and J is TRBJ2-2; D unresolved. V dropped 7 bases and J dropped 5 bases, with 5 bases sitting between them. The CDR3 is 11 residues long. CDR1 and CDR2 from the germline V gene are MNHEY and SVGAGI. The CDR3 here is CASKTTGELFF. In DNA, the CDR3 is TGTGCCAGCAAAACAACCGGGGAGCTGTTTTTT.

The chain joins TRBV6-5 to TRBJ1-2; 7 nucleotides align to TRBD1. V shed 4 bases, J shed 4 bases, and the junction held 12 bases outside the gene matches. The length of the CDR3 is 16 residues. Germline loops: CDR1 MNHEY, CDR2 SVGAGI. This chain's CDR3 is CASSFSGGPYPYGYTF. The DNA of the CDR3 is TGTGCCAGCAGTTTTTCAGGGGGTCCCTATCCCTATGGCTACACCTTC.

This sequence joins TRBV4-1 and TRBJ2-7; 7 positions agree with TRBD1. Germline V gives CDR1 MGHRA, CDR2 YSYEKL. J gave up 7 bases and V 0 bases, and 15 bases lay outside the gene matches. The CDR3 totals 17 residues. CDR3 sequence (DNA): TGCGCCAGCAGCCAAGATGTCGTCGTACAGGGGAATGGGGAGCAGTACTTC. Translation gives CASSQDVVVQGNGEQYF.

This chain links TRBV30 with TRBJ2-5; tentatively, D is TRBD2 (6 bases). This CDR3 contains 12 residues. The V and J ends lost 8 bases and 7 bases respectively, with 17 bases between them. Germline V gives CDR1 GTSNPN, CDR2 SVGIG (reference sequence). CDR3 sequence reads: CALSRGTGTQYF. The CDR3, as DNA: TGTGCCCTGAGCCGGGGGACTGGGACCCAGTACTTC.